This T cell receptor beta chain was recovered during a study of early T cells in non-severe SARS-CoV-2 infection. General observations from the study: There was a bias toward anti-spike CD8 responses in VDJdb matching, which missed private and CD4 specificities.

This clonotype was counted a few times. The antigen is not known. This CDR3 region has 19 residues. Losses at the gene ends were 3 bases for V and 5 bases for J; bases not matched to a gene: 13. From germline, CDR1 is SGHTA and CDR2 FQGNSA. Each CDR3 protein is one row after TCRdb ran MiXCR on the 5' RACE reads. The sample contains 30,000 to 40,000 distinct CDR3 sequences, 5.4% of which appear only once. The sequence came from an adult who was a healthcare worker with PCR-confirmed SARS-CoV-2 infection or an uninfected control (not recorded which). This rearrangement joins TRBV7-2 to TRBJ2-1; 13 bases map to TRBD2. Sequenced here: whole blood, sampled at baseline. This chain's CDR3 is CASSFPPYQLAGGDNEQFF. CDR3 in DNA: TGTGCCAGCAGCTTTCCGCCCTACCAACTAGCGGGGGGGGACAATGAGCAGTTCTTC.